The 30 T cell receptor beta chains below all came from one sample that was sequenced in a study of CD8 T cells in ankylosing spondylitis. MiXCR, applied by TCRdb to the 5' RACE reads, yields one record per CDR3 protein. The sample lists 200,000 or so distinct CDR3 sequences, about 18% seen once, with 4.3% in the top ten. The sample was blood, either unsorted or a sorted T cell fraction (not recorded which). These TCRs come from a male donor under 30 with ankylosing spondylitis or in good health (not recorded which).

This sequence joins TRBV29-1 and TRBJ2-7; D is tentatively TRBD1 or TRBD2 (5 bases each). Germline CDR1 reads SQVTM; CDR2 reads ANQGSEA. V was clipped by 6 bases and J by 7 bases, with 22 bases between them. The CDR3 length is 14 residues. The CDR3 bases are TGCAGCGTCCGACCAACCGGGACCGACGGAGAGCAGTACTTC. Amino acids: CSVRPTGTDGEQYF.

The chain combines TRBV20-1 with TRBJ1-6, with D possibly TRBD1 on 5 matching bases. V was cut by 0 bases and J by 12 bases, with 12 bases left in between. Per germline, CDR1 DFQATT and CDR2 SNEGSKA (reference sequence). This CDR3 is 13 amino acids long. The CDR3: CSAREGLTIPLHF. The CDR3 DNA reads TGCAGTGCTAGAGAGGGGCTGACGATACCCCTCCACTTT.

This clonotype was recorded at least ten times. V gene TRBV27 combines with J gene TRBJ1-1, with TRBD1 matching 7 bases. This CDR3 is 15 amino acids long. V lost 5 bases and J lost 1; bases outside the gene matches: 7. Per the germline V gene, CDR1 is MNHEY and CDR2 is SMNVEV (reference sequence). The CDR3 region has the DNA TGTGCCAGCAGTCAGGGGGGGCTCAAGAACACTGAAGCTTTCTTT. This encodes CASSQGGLKNTEAFF.

This clonotype has a count of ten or more. The chain has TRBV24-1 and TRBJ1-5; D possibly corresponds to TRBD1 (5 bases). Germline-derived CDR1 and CDR2 are KGHDR and SFDVKD. V was clipped by 3 bases and J by 0 bases, with 8 bases between them. The CDR3 covers 15 residues. CDR3 bases: TGTGCCACCAGTGATCCGGGACTTAGCAATCAGCCCCAGCATTTT. It codes for CATSDPGLSNQPQHF.

This clonotype was picked up many times. The chain links TRBV28 to TRBJ2-7; D might be TRBD1 (5 bases). CDR1 and CDR2 from the germline V gene are MDHEN and SYDVKM. The CDR3 sequence is 13 residues long. The ends were cut back, 10 bases at V and 4 bases at J, with 17 bases in the middle. CDR3 amino acids: CATEGHKGYEQYF. The CDR3 coding sequence is TGTGCCACCGAAGGACATAAGGGTTACGAGCAGTACTTC.

There are many counts of this clonotype. This chain connects TRBV15 to TRBJ2-5, with D possibly being TRBD2 (6 bases). Germline CDR1 and CDR2: LNHNV and YYDKDF (reference sequence). The CDR3 length is 14 residues. Between the trimmed V and J ends, which lost 5 bases and 2 bases, there was a span of 12 bases. CDR3 amino acids: CATSRGLPQETQYF. The CDR3 nucleotides read TGTGCCACCAGCCGCGGACTACCTCAAGAGACCCAGTACTTC.

This clonotype has a count of ten or more. V is TRBV6-5 and J is TRBJ2-3; TRBD2 matches 9 bases. Trimming cost V 8 bases and J 3 bases; bases outside gene matches: 6. CDR3 length: 14 amino acids. In germline, CDR1 is MNHEY, CDR2 SVGAGI. The CDR3: CASATGLATDTQYF. DNA for the CDR3: TGTGCCAGCGCAACGGGACTAGCAACAGATACGCAGTATTTT.

This chain links TRBV6-2 or TRBV6-3 with TRBJ2-5, with 10 bases lining up with TRBD2. Losses at the gene ends were 6 bases for V and 5 bases for J; bases not matched to a gene: 15. Germline V CDR1 and CDR2: MNHEY, SVGEGT. The CDR3 loop spans 17 amino acids. The DNA for the CDR3 is TGTGCCAGCAGCTTCACCCAGCGGGAGGGCCTCAGGGAGACCCAGTACTTC. Its translation: CASSFTQREGLRETQYF.

This clonotype was seen many times. The chain combines TRBV29-1 with TRBJ2-5, with 7 bases lining up with TRBD1. CDR3 length: 13 residues. Germline trimming cut 7 bases from V and 0 bases from J; bases unmatched to any gene: 5. In germline, CDR1 is SQVTM, CDR2 ANQGSEA. CDR3 DNA: TGCAGCGCTAGGGGACAGTACCAAGAGACCCAGTACTTC. Translation gives CSARGQYQETQYF. The full variable domain, completed using reference TRBV29-1 and TRBJ2-5, is SAVISQKPSRDICQRGTSLTIQCQVDSQVTMMFWYRQQPGQSLTLIATANQGSEATYESGFVIDKFPISRPNLTFSTLTVSNMSPEDSSIYLCSARGQYQETQYFGPGTRLLVL.

This clonotype has ten or more counts. The DNA is omitted, as the CDR3 cannot be located on it reliably, and the CDR3 follows TCRdb's listing. The chain links TRBV12-3 or TRBV12-4 to TRBJ2-1; the D segment call TRBD2 is taken from the table without a DNA check. The CDR3 comprises 12 residues, both ends counted. CDR3: CASTWAGGSKFF.

This clonotype was counted ten times or more. The gene calls are TRBV30 and TRBJ2-7, with TRBD2 as a possible D gene (6 bases). V lost 5 bases and J lost 3, with 17 bases in between. Germline loops: CDR1 GTSNPN, CDR2 SVGIG (reference sequence). This CDR3 region has 14 residues. The CDR3 spells CAWGSGTGLYEQYF. The CDR3 bases are TGTGCCTGGGGCTCCGGGACTGGACTCTACGAGCAGTACTTC.

This clonotype was seen only a few times. The V gene is TRBV24-1, the J gene TRBJ2-7, with TRBD2 matching over 14 bases. V lost 9 bases to trimming and J lost 6 bases; unmatched junction nucleotides: 18. Germline assignment: CDR1 KGHDR and CDR2 SFDVKD. The CDR3 is 18 residues long. Here the CDR3 reads CATSSPTSGRGPRFEQYV. CDR3 coding DNA: TGTGCCACCTCCTCGCCGACTAGCGGGAGGGGGCCAAGGTTCGAGCAGTACGTC.

This clonotype was detected ten times or more. The genes are TRBV7-8 and TRBJ2-6; D remains ambiguous. Trimming removed 4 bases at V and 2 bases at J, with 9 bases between. The CDR3 spans 15 residues. The germline CDR1 and CDR2 sequences are SGHVS and FQNEAQ. The CDR3 bases are TGTGCCAGCAGCTCGGACCGAGCTGGGGCCAACGTCCTGACTTTC. Its translation: CASSSDRAGANVLTF.

This clonotype was seen ten or more times. The gene calls are TRBV24-1 and TRBJ2-5, with 8 bases that match TRBD1. The CDR3 is made up of 13 amino acids. Germline V gives CDR1 KGHDR, CDR2 SFDVKD. The J segment lost 5 bases and the V segment lost 5 bases, leaving 3 bases of the junction unmatched. The DNA of the CDR3 is TGTGCCACCAGTGCAGGGGGCGGGGAGACCCAGTACTTC. Its translation is CATSAGGGETQYF.

This clonotype was counted at least ten times. For the CDR3, the DNA is TGTGCCAGCAGCCCTCAGGTGGGCTACACCTTC. Translating it yields CASSPQVGYTF. The chain carries TRBV7-2 and TRBJ1-2; D ambiguous. V dropped 5 bases and J dropped 8 bases, with 9 bases sitting between them. Germline loops: CDR1 SGHTA, CDR2 FQGNSA. The CDR3 has 11 residues.

This clonotype was recorded many times. The CDR3 spells CASSEGFTQNTIYF. CDR3 nucleotides: TGTGCCAGCAGTGAAGGATTTACCCAAAACACCATATATTTT. The chain has TRBV2 and TRBJ1-3; no firm D call. CDR3 length: 14 amino acids. V was pared by 1 base and J by 6 bases, with 10 bases between. The V gene's germline CDR1 is SNHLY and CDR2 FYNNEI.

This clonotype was seen at least ten times. The genes are TRBV6-5 and TRBJ1-3; 7 positions match TRBD1. J was trimmed by 3 bases and V by 5 bases; bases with no gene match: 7. In germline, CDR1 is MNHEY, CDR2 SVGAGI. This CDR3 has 15 amino acids. The CDR3 is CASSNRQGYGNTIYF. In DNA form, the CDR3 reads TGTGCCAGCAGTAATCGACAGGGTTATGGAAACACCATATATTTT.

This clonotype was found many times. This chain connects TRBV5-6 to TRBJ2-7; 7 positions match TRBD1. CDR1 and CDR2 from the germline V gene are SGHDT and YYEEEE. The J segment lost 3 bases and the V segment lost 1 base, leaving 13 bases of the junction unmatched. The CDR3 has 17 residues. The CDR3 protein is CASSLMTATGHFYEQYF. In DNA, the CDR3 is TGTGCCAGCAGCTTGATGACGGCGACAGGGCACTTCTACGAGCAGTACTTC.

This clonotype was observed a single time. The V and J genes are TRBV6-6 and TRBJ1-6; maybe TRBD1 (5 bases). Deletions cut 0 bases from V and 6 bases from J, with 12 bases between. CDR3 size: 16 residues. Germline V lookup: CDR1 MNHNY, CDR2 SVGAGI (reference sequence). The CDR3 sequence is CASSYSVGEINSPLHF. The CDR3 nucleotides read TGTGCCAGCAGTTACTCGGTGGGGGAGATTAATTCACCCCTCCACTTT.

This clonotype was counted ten times or more. The chain employs TRBV11-2 and TRBJ2-1, with 11 bases identical to TRBD2. J gave up 0 bases and V 7 bases, and 5 bases lay outside the gene matches. CDR1 SGHAT and CDR2 FQNNGV come from the germline V gene. The CDR3 has 16 amino acids. CDR3 sequence reads: CASTASGRPSYNEQFF. CDR3 coding DNA: TGTGCCAGCACCGCTAGCGGGAGGCCCTCCTACAATGAGCAGTTCTTC.

Many counts were recorded for this clonotype. For the CDR3, the DNA is TGTGCCAGCAGGACTAGCGGGAGCCCCCCCGGGGAGCTGTTTTTT. As protein: CASRTSGSPPGELFF. The gene calls are TRBV12-3 or TRBV12-4 and TRBJ2-2, with 12 bases that match TRBD2. This CDR3 spans 15 amino acids. The junction had 5 bases not matched to a gene; V was cut back by 6 bases and J by 6 bases.

This clonotype was recorded at least ten times. J is TRBJ2-7 and V is TRBV10-2; maybe TRBD2 (6 bases). V was shortened by 8 bases and J by 2 bases, with 19 bases between the two germline ends. The CDR3 is 15 amino acids. The germline CDR1 and CDR2 sequences are WSHSY and SAAADI. CDR3: CASEEGTPGTYEQYF. The CDR3 region has the DNA TGCGCCAGCGAGGAGGGGACGCCTGGTACCTACGAGCAGTACTTC.

This clonotype has only a few counts. A much larger clone differs by one base, so this may be a read error. V usage is TRBV3-1 and J usage is TRBJ2-1; D ambiguous. TRBJ2-7 matches the DNA end more closely, so the J call is doubtful. This CDR3 region has 11 residues. Germline V gene data show CDR1 as LGHDT and CDR2 as YNNKEL (reference sequence). CDR3 protein: CASSQGFEQYF. The CDR3 DNA sequence: TGTGCCAGCAGCCAAGGATTCGAGCAGTACTTC.

This clonotype has ten or more counts. V gene TRBV30 combines with J gene TRBJ2-3; the D is unclear. This CDR3 spans 14 amino acids. The V gene's germline CDR1 is GTSNPN and CDR2 SVGIG (reference sequence). Trimming stripped 0 bases from V and 3 bases from J, with 10 bases between. CDR3 sequence reads: CAWSVGGITDTQYF. The CDR3 coding sequence is TGTGCCTGGAGTGTAGGTGGGATTACAGATACGCAGTATTTT.

This clonotype was detected many times. Here the CDR3 DNA reads TGTGCCAGCAGCTTGGATCTCGGGAGCTCCTATAATTCACCCCTCCACTTT. This translates into CASSLDLGSSYNSPLHF. The chain recombines TRBV5-5 with TRBJ1-6; no clear D gene. The CDR3 is made up of 17 amino acids. In germline, CDR1 is SGHKS, CDR2 YYEKEE (reference sequence). V gave up 0 bases and J gave up 0 bases, with 10 bases separating them.

This clonotype was detected ten times or more. V gene TRBV3-1 combines with J gene TRBJ1-5; 7 nucleotides line up with TRBD1. Trimming at V came to 4 bases and at J to 2 bases, leaving 2 bases not matched to a gene. The CDR3 is made up of 14 amino acids. Germline lookup yields CDR1 LGHDT and CDR2 YNNKEL (reference sequence). The CDR3 loop is CASSRQGRNQPQHF. CDR3 nucleotides: TGTGCCAGCAGCCGACAGGGACGCAATCAGCCCCAGCATTTT.

In its sample, this clonotype was seen many times. The chain is built from TRBV20-1 and TRBJ2-3; D ambiguous. This CDR3 has 11 amino acids. Looked up from germline, CDR1 is DFQATT and CDR2 is SNEGSKA (reference sequence). Trimming left V 4 bases short and J 8 bases short, with 10 bases between. Written as DNA, the CDR3 is TGCAGTGCTATATCCCTGGGTACGCAGTATTTT. Translated: CSAISLGTQYF.

This clonotype was seen more than once but under ten times. This rearrangement joins TRBV27 to TRBJ1-1; 10 bases line up with TRBD1. CDR1 and CDR2 from the germline V gene are MNHEY and SMNVEV (reference sequence). The J segment lost 4 bases and the V segment lost 4 bases, leaving 3 bases of the junction unmatched. The CDR3 has 14 amino acids. The CDR3 region is CASSSGQGTTEAFF. The DNA of the CDR3 is TGTGCCAGCAGTTCGGGACAGGGGACCACTGAAGCTTTCTTT.

This clonotype was found many times. This rearrangement joins TRBV7-2 to TRBJ2-7, with 8 positions matching TRBD2. From germline, CDR1 is SGHTA and CDR2 FQGNSA. V was clipped by 4 bases and J by 3 bases; unmatched bases: 11. The CDR3 covers 16 residues. CDR3: CASSYNPGTSIYEQYF. The CDR3 region has the DNA TGTGCCAGCAGCTATAATCCGGGGACTAGTATCTACGAGCAGTACTTC.

The CDR3 nucleotides read TGTGCCAGCAGCCCCAGAGGGCGCGTCAGAAGAGAAAAACTGTTTTTT. Translated, it gives CASSPRGRVRREKLFF. The J gene is TRBJ1-4, the V gene TRBV7-9; D remains unclear. The CDR3 runs 16 residues. Trimming took off 5 bases at V and 8 bases at J, with 21 bases between the two ends. Germline V gene lookup returns CDR1 SEHNR and CDR2 FQNEAQ (reference sequence).